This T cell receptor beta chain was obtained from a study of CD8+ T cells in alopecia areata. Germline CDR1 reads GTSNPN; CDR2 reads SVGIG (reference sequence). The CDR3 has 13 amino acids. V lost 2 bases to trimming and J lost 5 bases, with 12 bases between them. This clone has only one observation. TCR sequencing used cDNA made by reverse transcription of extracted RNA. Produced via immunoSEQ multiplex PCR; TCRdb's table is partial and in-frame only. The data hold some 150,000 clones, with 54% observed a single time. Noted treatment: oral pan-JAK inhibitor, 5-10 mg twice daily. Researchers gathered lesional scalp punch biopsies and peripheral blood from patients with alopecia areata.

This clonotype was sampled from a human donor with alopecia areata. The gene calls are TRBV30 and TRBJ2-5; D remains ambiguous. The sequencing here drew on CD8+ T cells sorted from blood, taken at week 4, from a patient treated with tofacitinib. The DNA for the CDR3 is TGTGCCTGGAGTACTGACATATCGGAGACCCAGTACTTC. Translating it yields CAWSTDISETQYF. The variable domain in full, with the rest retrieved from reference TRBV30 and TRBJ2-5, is SQTIHQWPATLVQPVGSPLSLECTVEGTSNPNLYWYRQAAGRGLQLLFYSVGIGQISSEVPQNLSASRPQDRQFILSSKKLLLSDSGFYLCAWSTDISETQYFGPGTRLLVL.